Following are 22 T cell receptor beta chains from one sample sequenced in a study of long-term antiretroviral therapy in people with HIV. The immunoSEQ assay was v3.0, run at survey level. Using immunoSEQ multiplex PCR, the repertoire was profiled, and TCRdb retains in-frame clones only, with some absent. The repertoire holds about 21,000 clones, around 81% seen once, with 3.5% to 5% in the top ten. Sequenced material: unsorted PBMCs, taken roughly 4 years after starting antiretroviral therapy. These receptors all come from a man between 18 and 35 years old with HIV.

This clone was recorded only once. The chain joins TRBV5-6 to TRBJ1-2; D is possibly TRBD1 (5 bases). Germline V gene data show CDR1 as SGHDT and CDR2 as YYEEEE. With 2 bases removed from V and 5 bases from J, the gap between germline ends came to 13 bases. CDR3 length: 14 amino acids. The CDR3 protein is CASSLQVSGYGYTF. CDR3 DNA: TGTGCCAGCAGCTTACAAGTTTCAGGGTATGGCTACACCTTC.

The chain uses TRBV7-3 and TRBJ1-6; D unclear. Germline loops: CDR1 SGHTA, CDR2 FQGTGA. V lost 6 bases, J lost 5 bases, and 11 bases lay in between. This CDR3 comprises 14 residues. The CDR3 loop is CASRAPGDNSPLHF. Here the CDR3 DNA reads TGTGCCAGCAGGGCTCCCGGCGATAATTCACCCCTCCACTTT. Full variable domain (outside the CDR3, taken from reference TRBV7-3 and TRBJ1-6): GAGVSQTPSNKVTEKGKYVELRCDPISGHTALYWYRQSLGQGPEFLIYFQGTGAADDSGLPNDRFFAVRPEGSVSTLKIQRTERGDSAVYLCASRAPGDNSPLHFGNGTRLTVT.

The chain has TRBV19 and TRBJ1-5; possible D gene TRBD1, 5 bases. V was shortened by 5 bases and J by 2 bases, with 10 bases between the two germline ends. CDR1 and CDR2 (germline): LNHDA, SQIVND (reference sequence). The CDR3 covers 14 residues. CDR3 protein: CASSGQGGNQPQHF. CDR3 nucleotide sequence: TGTGCCAGTAGTGGTCAGGGAGGCAATCAGCCCCAGCATTTT.

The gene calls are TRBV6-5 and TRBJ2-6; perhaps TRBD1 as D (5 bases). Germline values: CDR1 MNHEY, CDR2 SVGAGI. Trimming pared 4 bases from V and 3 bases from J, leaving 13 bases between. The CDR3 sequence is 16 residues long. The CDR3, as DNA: TGTGCCAGCAGTTTCGTCGAAGGGGATGGGGCCAACGTCCTGACTTTC. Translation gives CASSFVEGDGANVLTF.

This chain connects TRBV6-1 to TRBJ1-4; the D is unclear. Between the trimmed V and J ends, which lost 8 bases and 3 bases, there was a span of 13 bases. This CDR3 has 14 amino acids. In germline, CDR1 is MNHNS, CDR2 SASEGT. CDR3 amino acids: CASEEAGPNEKLFF. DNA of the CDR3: TGTGCCAGCGAGGAGGCCGGACCTAATGAAAAACTGTTTTTT.

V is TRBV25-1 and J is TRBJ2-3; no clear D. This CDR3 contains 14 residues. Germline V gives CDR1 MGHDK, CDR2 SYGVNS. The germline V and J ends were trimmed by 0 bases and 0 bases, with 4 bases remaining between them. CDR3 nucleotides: TGTGCCAGCAGTGAATACGGGAGCACAGATACGCAGTATTTT. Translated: CASSEYGSTDTQYF.

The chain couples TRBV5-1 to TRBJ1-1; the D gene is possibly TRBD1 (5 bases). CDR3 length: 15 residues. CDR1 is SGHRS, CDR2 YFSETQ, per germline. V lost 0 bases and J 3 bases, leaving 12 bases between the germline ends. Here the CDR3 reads CASSLVVGGDTEAFF. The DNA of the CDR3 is TGCGCCAGCAGCTTGGTCGTCGGGGGAGACACTGAAGCTTTCTTT.

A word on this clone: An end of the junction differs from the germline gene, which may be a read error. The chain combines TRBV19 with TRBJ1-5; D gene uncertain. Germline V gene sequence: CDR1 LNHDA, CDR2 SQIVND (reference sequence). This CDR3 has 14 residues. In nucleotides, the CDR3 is TGTACCAGTAGTCAGGATGGACCGAATCAGCCCCAGCATTTT. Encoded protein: CTSSQDGPNQPQHF.

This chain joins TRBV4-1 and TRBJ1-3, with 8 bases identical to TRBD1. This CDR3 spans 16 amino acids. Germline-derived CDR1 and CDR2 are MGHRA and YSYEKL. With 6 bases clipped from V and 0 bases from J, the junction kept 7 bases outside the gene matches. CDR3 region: CASRRDRSGSGNTIYF. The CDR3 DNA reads TGCGCCAGCAGGAGGGACAGGTCCGGCTCTGGAAACACCATATATTTT.

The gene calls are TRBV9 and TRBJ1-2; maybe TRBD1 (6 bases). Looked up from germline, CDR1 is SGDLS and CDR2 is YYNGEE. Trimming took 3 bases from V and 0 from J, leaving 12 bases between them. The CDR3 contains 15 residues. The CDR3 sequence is CASSGDRRANYGYTF. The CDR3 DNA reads TGTGCCAGCAGCGGTGACAGGAGAGCTAACTATGGCTACACCTTC.

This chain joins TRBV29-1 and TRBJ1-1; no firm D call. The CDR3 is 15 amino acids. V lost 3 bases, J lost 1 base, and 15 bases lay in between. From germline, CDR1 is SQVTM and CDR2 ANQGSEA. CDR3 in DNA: TGCAGCGTTGACTTGAATGAGGCGGCGAACACTGAAGCTTTCTTT. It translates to CSVDLNEAANTEAFF.

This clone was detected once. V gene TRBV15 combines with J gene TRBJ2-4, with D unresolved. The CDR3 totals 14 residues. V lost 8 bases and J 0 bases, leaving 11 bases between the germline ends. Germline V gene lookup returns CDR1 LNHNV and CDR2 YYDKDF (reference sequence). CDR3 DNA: TGTGCCACCCGCACTTCGGGAGCCAAAAACATTCAGTACTTC. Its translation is CATRTSGAKNIQYF.

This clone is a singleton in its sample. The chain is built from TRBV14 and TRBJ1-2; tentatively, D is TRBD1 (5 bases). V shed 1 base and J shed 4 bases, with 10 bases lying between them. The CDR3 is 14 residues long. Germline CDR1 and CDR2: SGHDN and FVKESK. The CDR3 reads CASSQGTGSYGYTF. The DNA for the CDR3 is TGTGCCAGCAGCCAAGGAACAGGTAGCTATGGCTACACCTTC. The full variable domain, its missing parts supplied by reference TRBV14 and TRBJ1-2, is EAGVTQFPSHSVIEKGQTVTLRCDPISGHDNLYWYRRVMGKEIKFLLHFVKESKQDESGMPNNRFLAERTGGTYSTLKVQPAELEDSGVYFCASSQGTGSYGYTFGSGTRLTVV.

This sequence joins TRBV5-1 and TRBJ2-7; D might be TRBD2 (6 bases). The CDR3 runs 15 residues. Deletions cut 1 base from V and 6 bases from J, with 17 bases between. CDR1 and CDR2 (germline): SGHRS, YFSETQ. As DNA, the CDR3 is TGCGCCAGCAGCTTGTTTGGCGGGGTCTCGGGCGAGCAGTACTTC. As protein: CASSLFGGVSGEQYF.

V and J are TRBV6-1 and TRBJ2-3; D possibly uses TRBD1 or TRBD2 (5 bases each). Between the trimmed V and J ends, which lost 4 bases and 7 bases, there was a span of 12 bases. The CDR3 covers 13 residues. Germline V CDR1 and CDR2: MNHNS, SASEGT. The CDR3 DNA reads TGTGCCAGCAGTGGCCTCGGGGCCTATACGCAGTATTTT. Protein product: CASSGLGAYTQYF.

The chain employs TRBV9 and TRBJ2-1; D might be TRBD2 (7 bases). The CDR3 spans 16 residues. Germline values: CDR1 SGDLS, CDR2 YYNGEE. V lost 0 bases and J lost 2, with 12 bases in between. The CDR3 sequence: CASSVEGGGTYNEQFF. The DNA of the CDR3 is TGTGCCAGCAGCGTAGAAGGCGGGGGCACCTACAATGAGCAGTTCTTC. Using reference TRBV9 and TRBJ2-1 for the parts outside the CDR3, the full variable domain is DSGVTQTPKHLITATGQRVTLRCSPRSGDLSVYWYQQSLDQGLQFLIQYYNGEERAKGNILERFSAQQFPDLHSELNLSSLELGDSALYFCASSVEGGGTYNEQFFGPGTRLTVL.

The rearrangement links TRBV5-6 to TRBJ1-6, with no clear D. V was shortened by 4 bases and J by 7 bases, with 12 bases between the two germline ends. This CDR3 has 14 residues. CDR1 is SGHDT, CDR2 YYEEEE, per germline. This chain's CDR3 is CASSASDYNSPLHF. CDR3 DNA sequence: TGTGCCAGCAGCGCGTCGGACTACAATTCACCCCTCCACTTT.

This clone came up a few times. The CDR3 here is CASSFDRDGYTF. CDR3 nucleotides: TGTGCCAGCAGCTTTGACAGGGACGGCTACACCTTC. This chain connects TRBV7-9 to TRBJ1-2, with 7 bases matching TRBD1. V lost 3 bases and J lost 8; bases outside the gene matches: 3. The CDR3 length is 12 residues. Germline V CDR1 and CDR2: SEHNR, FQNEAQ (reference sequence).

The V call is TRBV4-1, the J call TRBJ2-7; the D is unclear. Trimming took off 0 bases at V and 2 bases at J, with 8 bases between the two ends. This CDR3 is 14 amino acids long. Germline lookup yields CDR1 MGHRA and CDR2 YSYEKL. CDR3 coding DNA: TGCGCCAGCAGCCAAGATCCCTCACCCTACGAGCAGTACTTC. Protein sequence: CASSQDPSPYEQYF.

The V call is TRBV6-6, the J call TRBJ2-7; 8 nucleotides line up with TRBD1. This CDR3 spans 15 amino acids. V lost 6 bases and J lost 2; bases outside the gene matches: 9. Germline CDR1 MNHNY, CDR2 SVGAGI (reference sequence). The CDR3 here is CASRPTGEAPYEQYV. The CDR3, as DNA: TGTGCCAGCAGACCGACAGGGGAGGCCCCCTACGAGCAGTACGTC.

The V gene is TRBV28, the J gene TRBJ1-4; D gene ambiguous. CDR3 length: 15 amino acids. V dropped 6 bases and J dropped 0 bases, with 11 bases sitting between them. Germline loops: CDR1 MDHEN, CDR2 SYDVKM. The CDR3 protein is CASSLRSATNEKLFF. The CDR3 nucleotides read TGTGCCAGCAGCCTGCGTTCTGCAACTAATGAAAAACTGTTTTTT.

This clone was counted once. CDR3 sequence (DNA): TGTGCCAGCAGCAAAGGTGGGGAGGGGTACGAGCAGTACTTC. Translation gives CASSKGGEGYEQYF. The chain joins TRBV21-1 to TRBJ2-7; TRBD2, the table's D call, lacks a check against the DNA. TRBV21-1 constitutes a pseudogene. The CDR3 is made up of 14 amino acids.